These 4 T cell receptor beta chains were all obtained from the same sample, sequenced in a study of blood T cell repertoires in COVID-19 (dated by TCRdb to 2020 to 2022). Libraries were constructed by the immunoSEQ multiplex PCR assay. The table was pulled from immuneACCESS by TCRdb, which kept in-frame rearrangements only. Such tables lose some clones; where checked, under half of the loss comes from unresolved V genes, and the rest has no known cause. For this sample there are approximately 96,000 clones; around nine tenths appear just once. The top ten clones comprise around 3% of the sample. Sequenced material: peripheral blood. The receptors shown here come from a woman aged 80 or over with acute or convalescent COVID-19.

The chain carries TRBV10-3 and TRBJ2-1; 10 bases are a match to TRBD2. Germline V CDR1 and CDR2: ENHRY, SYGVKD. The V segment lost 3 bases and the J segment 7 bases; nucleotides outside the gene matches: 9. CDR3 length: 16 amino acids. CDR3 loop: CAISESLAGAGNEQFF. The CDR3 DNA sequence: TGTGCCATCAGTGAATCCCTAGCGGGAGCTGGTAATGAGCAGTTCTTC.

V gene TRBV18 combines with J gene TRBJ1-1, with TRBD1 as a possible D gene (6 bases). Germline V CDR1 and CDR2: KGHSH, LQKENI. With 0 bases removed from V and 4 bases from J, the gap between germline ends came to 12 bases. The CDR3 spans 15 residues. The CDR3 bases are TGTGCCAGCTCACCACCGACAGGACCTTCCACTGAAGCTTTCTTT. This sequence encodes CASSPPTGPSTEAFF.

The chain joins TRBV2 to TRBJ2-3; 9 nucleotides line up with TRBD2. Germline V gene sequence: CDR1 SNHLY, CDR2 FYNNEI. This CDR3 spans 13 amino acids. V lost 8 bases and J lost 4; bases outside the gene matches: 4. CDR3: CASEAGGSDTQYF. For the CDR3, the DNA is TGTGCCAGCGAGGCGGGGGGGTCAGATACGCAGTATTTT.

V is TRBV19 and J is TRBJ2-1; D is perhaps TRBD2 (6 bases). This CDR3 has 15 residues. The V gene lost 3 bases and the J gene lost 0 bases, with 9 bases spanning the gap. Germline CDR1 LNHDA, CDR2 SQIVND (reference sequence). Here the CDR3 reads CASSIDGGSYNEQFF. The CDR3 DNA reads TGTGCCAGTAGTATTGACGGGGGCTCCTACAATGAGCAGTTCTTC.